The TCR beta chain under discussion was sequenced for a study of STAT5B mutations in CD4+ large granular lymphocyte leukemia. Findings of the study overall: Without putative leukemic clones, patient CD4-sorted repertoires remained more clonal than healthy CD4+ repertoires.

Profiled with immunoSEQ multiplex PCR; TCRdb holds only in-frame clones, not every one. The sample consists of 8,100 or so clones, around three quarters of them appearing once. Note on this clone: The antigen is undetermined.

The V end was cut by 2 bases, the J end by 4 bases, with 11 bases between. The V gene's germline CDR1 is GTSNPN and CDR2 SVGIG (reference sequence). This CDR3 is built from 13 residues. The sequence was obtained from a woman aged 55-70 years with CD4+ T-cell large granular lymphocyte leukemia. The J gene is TRBJ1-1, the V gene TRBV30; tentative D call: TRBD1 (6 bases). The sequencing input was PBMCs. This CDR3 is CAWSSRDTTEAFF. The CDR3 DNA follows: TGTGCCTGGAGTTCACGGGACACCACTGAAGCTTTCTTT.